This record concerns one TCR beta chain sequence. What it recognizes is unknown. This CDR3 comprises 14 residues. CDR1 and CDR2 (germline): SGHAT, FQNNGV. Between the trimmed V and J ends, which lost 2 bases and 2 bases, there was a span of 10 bases. This sample was taken from a study of cytomegalovirus exposure and HLA in healthy donors. Assay: immunoSEQ multiplex PCR; the TCRdb copy retains only in-frame clones and omits some. Of 50,000 to 70,000 clones in the sample, 95% were seen once. Study results and caveats: Reported results showed that the classifier diagnosed cytomegalovirus status with high specificity and sensitivity. Specificity for CMV antigens was confirmed in vitro for three of the CMV-associated chains.

The receptor comes from a woman aged 18-29 years in good health and CMV-seropositive. The chain is built from TRBV11-2 and TRBJ2-7; D is perhaps TRBD1 (5 bases). The sequencing input was PBMCs. The CDR3, as DNA: TGTGCCAGCAGCTTAAGCAGGGCGGCCTACGAGCAGTACTTC. Protein sequence: CASSLSRAAYEQYF.